The 27 T cell receptor beta chains presented below share a single source sample, sequenced in a study of neurological immune-mediated disorders. One entry per CDR3 protein results from TCRdb running MiXCR on the 5' RACE reads. The sample lists approximately 86,000 distinct CDR3 sequences; just over 2.5% were seen once. Sequences were obtained from PBMCs. The origin of the receptors is a woman in her twenties or thirties with multiple sclerosis.

The table lists this clonotype with many counts. The J gene is TRBJ2-6, the V gene TRBV15; D is undetermined. Trimming pared 7 bases from V and 4 bases from J, leaving 23 bases between. Germline loops: CDR1 LNHNV, CDR2 YYDKDF (reference sequence). This CDR3 has 18 residues. Written as DNA, the CDR3 is TGTGCCACCAACCCAGATAGTGTCGGACCTCTCGGGGCCAACGTCCTGACTTTC. This codes for CATNPDSVGPLGANVLTF.

This clonotype was found many times. The chain employs TRBV5-1 and TRBJ2-1, with D uncertain. The CDR3 extends over 13 amino acids. Trimming left V 0 bases short and J 10 bases short, with 11 bases between. In germline, CDR1 is SGHRS, CDR2 YFSETQ. CDR3 sequence: CASSLGSEGEQFF. The CDR3 coding sequence is TGCGCCAGCAGCTTGGGAAGTGAAGGGGAGCAGTTCTTC. Variable domain in full (rest from reference TRBV5-1 and TRBJ2-1): KAGVTQTPRYLIKTRGQQVTLSCSPISGHRSVSWYQQTPGQGLQFLFEYFSETQRNKGNFPGRFSGRQFSNSRSEMNVSTLELGDSALYLCASSLGSEGEQFFGPGTRLTVL.

In this sample, this clonotype turned up many times. This rearrangement joins TRBV10-3 to TRBJ1-1; the D is unclear. The CDR3 has 15 amino acids. Germline CDR1 reads ENHRY; CDR2 reads SYGVKD. V was cut by 4 bases and J by 3 bases, with 15 bases left in between. The CDR3 spells CAISGHNDEDTEAFF. The CDR3 DNA follows: TGTGCCATCAGTGGACACAACGATGAGGACACTGAAGCTTTCTTT.

This clonotype was seen many times. The chain couples TRBV5-1 to TRBJ2-7; 7 bases fit TRBD1. Germline lookup yields CDR1 SGHRS and CDR2 YFSETQ. V was pared by 4 bases and J by 4 bases, with 5 bases of the junction left unmatched. The CDR3 runs 13 residues. CDR3 amino acids: CASSTETGYEQYF. The CDR3 bases are TGCGCCAGCAGCACTGAGACAGGGTACGAGCAGTACTTC.

As for this clonotype: A single base separates this from a much larger clone, so it may be a read error. No conserved phenylalanine or tryptophan is present at the end of the CDR3, so a read error is the likely explanation. The rearrangement joins TRBV5-1 to TRBJ1-4, with D unresolved. There are 13 residues in the CDR3. V gave up 4 bases and J gave up 4 bases, with 8 bases separating them. Germline CDR1 reads SGHRS; CDR2 reads YFSETQ. DNA of the CDR3: TGCGCCAGCAGCGGCCAGTTTAATGAAAAACTGTTTTGT. It specifies CASSGQFNEKLFC.

This clonotype was detected ten times or more. The rearrangement joins TRBV19 to TRBJ2-1; tentative D call: TRBD2 (7 bases). This CDR3 comprises 17 residues. Per germline, CDR1 LNHDA and CDR2 SQIVND (reference sequence). V lost 6 bases to trimming and J lost 4 bases, with 22 bases between them. The CDR3 is CASSQTSRVGGYNEQFF. CDR3 nucleotides: TGTGCCAGTAGCCAGACTAGCAGGGTAGGGGGATACAATGAGCAGTTCTTC. Complete variable domain (other parts from reference TRBV19 and TRBJ2-1): DGGITQSPKYLFRKEGQNVTLSCEQNLNHDAMYWYRQDPGQGLRLIYYSQIVNDFQKGDIAEGYSVSREKKESFPLTVTSAQKNPTAFYLCASSQTSRVGGYNEQFFGPGTRLTVL.

This clonotype was observed many times. This chain uses TRBV5-6 with TRBJ2-1; tentative D call: TRBD2 (6 bases). The V gene lost 3 bases and the J gene lost 6 bases, with 7 bases spanning the gap. This CDR3 contains 12 residues. Looked up from germline, CDR1 is SGHDT and CDR2 is YYEEEE. In nucleotides, the CDR3 is TGTGCCAGCAGCTGGGGAGGCAATGAGCAGTTCTTC. Amino acid sequence: CASSWGGNEQFF.

The table lists this clonotype with many counts. J is TRBJ2-7 and V is TRBV5-1; D is unclear. This CDR3 has 13 amino acids. Per germline, CDR1 SGHRS and CDR2 YFSETQ. Trimming removed 0 bases at V and 3 bases at J, with 7 bases between. The DNA for the CDR3 is TGCGCCAGCAGCTTGGCGGCAGTCTACGAGCAGTACTTC. Translating gives CASSLAAVYEQYF.

At least ten counts were recorded for this clonotype. The chain couples TRBV5-1 to TRBJ2-1; no clear D gene. In germline, CDR1 is SGHRS, CDR2 YFSETQ. CDR3 length: 14 amino acids. V was trimmed by 0 bases and J by 8 bases, leaving 12 bases between them. CDR3 sequence: CASSLGDLVDEQFF. For the CDR3, the DNA is TGCGCCAGCAGCTTGGGAGACCTAGTAGATGAGCAGTTCTTC.

This clonotype occurred a few times. The gene calls are TRBV6-5 and TRBJ2-7; D is undetermined. CDR3 length: 13 amino acids. V was trimmed by 8 bases and J by 4 bases, leaving 15 bases between them. CDR1 is MNHEY and CDR2 is SVGAGI in the germline V gene. CDR3 sequence: CASAPRPYYEQYF. CDR3 in DNA: TGTGCCAGCGCCCCACGCCCCTATTACGAGCAGTACTTC.

This clonotype was picked up many times. The J gene is TRBJ2-1, the V gene TRBV5-6, with 8 bases lining up with TRBD2. The trim removed 0 bases at V and 7 bases at J, leaving 9 bases unmatched. Germline CDR1 reads SGHDT; CDR2 reads YYEEEE. The CDR3 length is 16 residues. The CDR3 loop reads CASSLGSGGPMNEQFF. The CDR3 DNA follows: TGTGCCAGCAGCTTGGGATCGGGAGGGCCTATGAATGAGCAGTTCTTC.

This clonotype showed up just a few times. The V and J genes are TRBV7-6 and TRBJ2-2; no firm D call. CDR1 is SGHVS and CDR2 is FNYEAQ in the germline V gene. V lost 5 bases, J lost 4 bases, and 17 bases lay in between. The length of the CDR3 is 16 residues. The CDR3 DNA reads as TGTGCCAGCAGCAAGAACTCCCGCCAGGTCACCGGGGAGCTGTTTTTT. It codes for CASSKNSRQVTGELFF.

This clonotype has at least ten counts. The rearrangement joins TRBV12-3 or TRBV12-4 to TRBJ2-1; 9 bases fit TRBD2. The CDR3 spans 14 residues. Trimming cost V 7 bases and J 8 bases; bases outside gene matches: 9. The DNA of the CDR3 is TGTGCCAGCACCGTAGCGGGAGCCACAGATGAGCAGTTCTTC. Amino acids: CASTVAGATDEQFF.

This clonotype was observed at least ten times. The rearrangement joins TRBV20-1 to TRBJ2-1; 10 bases align to TRBD2. The germline gives CDR1 DFQATT, CDR2 SNEGSKA (reference sequence). With V trimmed by 7 bases and J by 5 bases, 8 bases remained unmatched. This CDR3 region has 14 residues. The CDR3 region is CSVKSSGRNNEQFF. The CDR3, as DNA: TGCAGTGTTAAGTCTAGCGGGAGAAACAATGAGCAGTTCTTC.

This clonotype has at least ten counts. The V gene is TRBV7-2, the J gene TRBJ2-3, with 8 bases fitting TRBD2. V trimming: 1 base; J trimming: 6 bases; junction bases outside the gene matches: 6. The CDR3 runs to 15 residues. The germline gives CDR1 SGHTA, CDR2 FQGNSA. The DNA of the CDR3 is TGTGCCAGCAGCTTAGGATCGGGGGGGAAGGATACGCAGTATTTT. This translates into CASSLGSGGKDTQYF. Looking up the rest from reference TRBV7-2 and TRBJ2-3 gives the full variable domain: GAGVSQSPSNKVTEKGKDVELRCDPISGHTALYWYRQSLGQGLEFLIYFQGNSAPDKSGLPSDRFSAERTGGSVSTLTIQRTQQEDSAVYLCASSLGSGGKDTQYFGPGTRLTVL.

This clonotype was counted many times. The gene calls are TRBV3-1 and TRBJ2-5, with D perhaps matching TRBD1 or TRBD2 (5 bases each). Trimming took off 0 bases at V and 5 bases at J, with 16 bases between the two ends. The CDR3 covers 16 residues. Germline V CDR1 and CDR2: LGHDT, YNNKEL (reference sequence). In DNA form, the CDR3 reads TGTGCCAGCAGCCAAGATCCCGGGGCGGCTGGGGAGACCCAGTACTTC. It yields the protein CASSQDPGAAGETQYF.

With regard to this clonotype: Possible read error: a much larger clone is one base away. The chain has TRBV18 and TRBJ2-7; D is unclear. CDR3 length: 12 residues. V dropped 4 bases and J dropped 4 bases, with 8 bases sitting between them. The V gene's germline CDR1 is KGHSH and CDR2 LQKENI. The CDR3 region is CASSQICYEQYF. The CDR3 DNA is TGTGCCAGCTCACAAATCTGTTACGAGCAGTACTTC.

The sample holds many counts of this clonotype. The V and J genes are TRBV5-1 and TRBJ2-5, with D perhaps assigned TRBD1 or TRBD2 (5 bases each). The CDR3 loop spans 13 amino acids. Trimming left V 0 bases short and J 3 bases short, with 6 bases between. Germline V lookup: CDR1 SGHRS, CDR2 YFSETQ. The CDR3 DNA follows: TGCGCCAGCAGCTTGGGAGGGGAAGAGACCCAGTACTTC. Residues: CASSLGGEETQYF.

The chain couples TRBV29-1 to TRBJ2-5, with D possibly called TRBD1 or TRBD2 (5 bases each). This CDR3 is built from 13 residues. V lost 4 bases and J lost 4, with 13 bases in between. The germline CDR1 and CDR2 sequences are SQVTM and ANQGSEA. CDR3 bases: TGCAGCGTTGGGGGACCACCCCCAGAGACCCAGTACTTC. Amino acid sequence: CSVGGPPPETQYF. Together with reference TRBV29-1 and TRBJ2-5, the CDR3 gives the full variable domain: SAVISQKPSRDICQRGTSLTIQCQVDSQVTMMFWYRQQPGQSLTLIATANQGSEATYESGFVIDKFPISRPNLTFSTLTVSNMSPEDSSIYLCSVGGPPPETQYFGPGTRLLVL.

This clonotype has a count of ten or more. The rearrangement links TRBV7-9 to TRBJ2-7; D is unclear. From germline, CDR1 is SEHNR and CDR2 FQNEAQ (reference sequence). Trimming removed 1 base at V and 2 bases at J, with 6 bases between. This CDR3 spans 13 amino acids. CDR3 coding DNA: TGTGCCAGCAGCTTAGAAGGAACCTACGAGCAGTACTTC. It translates to CASSLEGTYEQYF.

This clonotype was seen at least ten times. The chain uses TRBV7-2 and TRBJ1-3, with D uncertain. The germline V and J ends were trimmed by 0 bases and 0 bases, with 18 bases remaining between them. Germline CDR1 and CDR2: SGHTA and FQGNSA. The CDR3 is 19 residues long. CDR3 coding DNA: TGTGCCAGCAGCTTAGCCTTGGGAGGGCGGTGGCTCTCTGGAAACACCATATATTTT. Translating gives CASSLALGGRWLSGNTIYF.

At least ten counts were recorded for this clonotype. The chain joins TRBV15 to TRBJ2-7; no reliable D call. V was pared by 0 bases and J by 0 bases, with 18 bases between. CDR1 is LNHNV and CDR2 is YYDKDF in the germline V gene (reference sequence). The CDR3 is 18 residues long. The CDR3 DNA reads as TGTGCCACCAGCAGAGAAAGGCCTTTTGTCAGTACCTCCTACGAGCAGTACTTC. Translating it yields CATSRERPFVSTSYEQYF.

The sample holds many counts of this clonotype. This chain uses TRBV7-6 with TRBJ2-1, with D hard to call. This CDR3 contains 14 residues. V lost 1 base and J lost 7, with 11 bases in between. CDR1 is SGHVS and CDR2 is FNYEAQ in the germline V gene. CDR3 bases: TGTGCCAGCAGCTTAGGAAGGGTCACGAATGAGCAGTTCTTC. Translation gives CASSLGRVTNEQFF.

This clonotype has ten or more counts. The chain carries TRBV29-1 and TRBJ2-1; the D gene is possibly TRBD2 (6 bases). Germline CDR1 reads SQVTM; CDR2 reads ANQGSEA. V was pared by 2 bases and J by 0 bases, with 8 bases between. CDR3 length: 14 amino acids. The CDR3 DNA reads TGCAGCGTTGAACGGGGGAGCTCCTACAATGAGCAGTTCTTC. As protein: CSVERGSSYNEQFF.

This clonotype occurred a few times. This sequence joins TRBV20-1 and TRBJ2-1; D is unresolved. Germline loops: CDR1 DFQATT, CDR2 SNEGSKA (reference sequence). V dropped 4 bases and J dropped 11 bases, with 15 bases sitting between them. The CDR3 has 12 amino acids. As DNA, the CDR3 is TGCAGTGCTACTGGATCAGCCGCAAAGCAGTTCTTC. It is translated as CSATGSAAKQFF.

This clonotype occurred many times. J is TRBJ2-1 and V is TRBV7-9; 7 bases line up with TRBD2. The V segment lost 2 bases and the J segment 9 bases; nucleotides outside the gene matches: 7. There are 14 residues in the CDR3. The germline V gene encodes CDR1 SEHNR and CDR2 FQNEAQ (reference sequence). DNA for the CDR3: TGTGCCAGCAGCTTACGTGAGGGAGGGGCTGAGCAGTTCTTC. This translates into CASSLREGGAEQFF.

The table lists this clonotype with a few counts. The chain uses TRBV10-1 and TRBJ1-3; 7 positions agree with TRBD1. V dropped 10 bases and J dropped 1; count of bases not matched to a gene: 4. The CDR3 is 13 residues long. The germline gives CDR1 WNHNN, CDR2 SYGVQD (reference sequence). The CDR3 DNA is TGCGCCATCGACAGGGTTTCTGGAAACACCATATATTTT. Its translation is CAIDRVSGNTIYF.